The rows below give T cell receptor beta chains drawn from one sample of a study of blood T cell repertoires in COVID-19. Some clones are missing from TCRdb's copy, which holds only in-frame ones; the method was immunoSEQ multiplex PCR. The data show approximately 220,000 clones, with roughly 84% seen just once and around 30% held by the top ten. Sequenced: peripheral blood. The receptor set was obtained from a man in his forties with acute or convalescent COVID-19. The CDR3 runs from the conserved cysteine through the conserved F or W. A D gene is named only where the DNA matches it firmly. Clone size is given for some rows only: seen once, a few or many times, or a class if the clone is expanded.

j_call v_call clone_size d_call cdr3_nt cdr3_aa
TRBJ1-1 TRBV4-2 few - TGTGCCAGCAGCCCAGTACCTCTGGACACTGAAGCTTTCTTT CASSPVPLDTEAFF
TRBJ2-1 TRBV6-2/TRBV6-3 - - TGTGCCAGCAGTTACTGGGTCGGGTCCTCGGGTGAGCAGTTCTTC CASSYWVGSSGEQFF
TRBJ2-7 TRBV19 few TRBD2 TGTGCCAGTAGTATCTCTCTAGCGGGGACCTACGAGCAGTACTTC CASSISLAGTYEQYF
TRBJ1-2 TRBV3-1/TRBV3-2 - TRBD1 TGTGCCAGCAGCCAGGCCTGGACAGGGGGCTATTATGGCTACACCTTC CASSQAWTGGYYGYTF
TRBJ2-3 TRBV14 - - TGTGCCAGCAGCCTTAAAATCCGGGAGTTCACAGATACGCAGTATTTT CASSLKIREFTDTQYF
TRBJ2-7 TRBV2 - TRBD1 TGTGCCTCTCAAATAGGGCAGGGGGATCGGCAGTACTTC CASQIGQGDRQYF
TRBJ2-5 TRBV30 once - TGTGCCTGGAGTGCAGGGTGGCATGAGACCCAGTACTTC CAWSAGWHETQYF
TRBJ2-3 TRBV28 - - TGTGCCAGCTATACTAGCACAGATACGCAGTATTTT CASYTSTDTQYF
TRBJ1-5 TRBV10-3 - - TGTGCCATCAGTGGTCAGGGTGGCGATCAGCCCCAGCATTTT CAISGQGGDQPQHF
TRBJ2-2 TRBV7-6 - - TGTGCCAGCAGCTTAGGGGGGCGTGTGGGAGAACTGTTTTTT CASSLGGRVGELFF
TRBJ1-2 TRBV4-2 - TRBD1 TGTGCCAGCAGCCACTTGGACAGGGGAAGTAATGGCTACACCTTC CASSHLDRGSNGYTF
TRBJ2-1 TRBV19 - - TGTGCCAGTGGCAGTGGGAGGTCCTACAATGAGCAGTTCTTC CASGSGRSYNEQFF
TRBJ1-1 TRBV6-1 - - TGTGCCAGCAGTGAAGGGGGGGGAACCGGGACTGAAGCTTTCTTT CASSEGGGTGTEAFF
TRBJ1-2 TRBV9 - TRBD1 TGTGCCAGCAGCGAGACGACAGGGATCTATGGCTACACCTTC CASSETTGIYGYTF
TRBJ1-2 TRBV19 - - TGTGCCAGTAGTTTCAGGGGAGAGTCCAACTATGGCTACACCTTC CASSFRGESNYGYTF
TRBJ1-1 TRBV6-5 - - TGTGCCAGTACAGGGTGGGGAGCTGAAGCTTTCTTT CASTGWGAEAFF
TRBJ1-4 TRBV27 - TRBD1 TGTGCCAGCAGGTCCACCCACAGGGGTGGGGGTGAAAAACTGTTTTTT CASRSTHRGGGEKLFF
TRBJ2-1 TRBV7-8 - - TGTGCCAGCAGCTCCACCGGACTCGCGAACTACAATGAGCAGTTCTTC CASSSTGLANYNEQFF
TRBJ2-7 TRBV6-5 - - TGTGCCAGCAGTCCTTCGGGACAAGACGCCTACGAGCAGTACTTC CASSPSGQDAYEQYF
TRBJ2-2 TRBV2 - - TGTGCCAGCAGTGCCCCCTTCCGTGGTCGAGGCGGGGAGCTGTTTTTT CASSAPFRGRGGELFF
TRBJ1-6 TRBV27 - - TGTGCCAGCACCCCGGAGGGGAATTCACCCCTCCACTTT CASTPEGNSPLHF
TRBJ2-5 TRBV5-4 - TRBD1 TGTGCCAGCAGCCCGGAACAGGGGAAAGGAGAGACCCAGTACTTC CASSPEQGKGETQYF
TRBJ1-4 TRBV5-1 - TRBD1 TGCGCCAGCAGCCTGACAGGGGGCTACGAAAAACTGTTTTTT CASSLTGGYEKLFF
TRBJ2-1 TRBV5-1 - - TGCGCCAGCAGCCTAAGGACTTCAAGCTCCTACAATGAGCAGTTCTTC CASSLRTSSSYNEQFF
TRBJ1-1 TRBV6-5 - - TGTGCCAGCAGTTACGGCGACAGCTTTGAAGCTTTCTTT CASSYGDSFEAFF
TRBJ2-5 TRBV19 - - TGTGCCAGTAGTATTGGACAACAAGAGACCCAGTACTTC CASSIGQQETQYF
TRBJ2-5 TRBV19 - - TGTGCCAGTGGGAATAGGGGAGAGACCCAGTACTTC CASGNRGETQYF
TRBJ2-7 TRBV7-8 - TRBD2 TGTGCCAGCAGCTTAGAGTCTGCGGGAGGCCAAGAGCAGTACTTC CASSLESAGGQEQYF
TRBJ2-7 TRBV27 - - TGTGCCAGCAGTTTATCGACATATAGCTCCTACGAGCAGTACTTC CASSLSTYSSYEQYF
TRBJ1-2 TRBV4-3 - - TGCGCCAGCAGCCAAGAGATGCAGAATGGCTACACCTTC CASSQEMQNGYTF